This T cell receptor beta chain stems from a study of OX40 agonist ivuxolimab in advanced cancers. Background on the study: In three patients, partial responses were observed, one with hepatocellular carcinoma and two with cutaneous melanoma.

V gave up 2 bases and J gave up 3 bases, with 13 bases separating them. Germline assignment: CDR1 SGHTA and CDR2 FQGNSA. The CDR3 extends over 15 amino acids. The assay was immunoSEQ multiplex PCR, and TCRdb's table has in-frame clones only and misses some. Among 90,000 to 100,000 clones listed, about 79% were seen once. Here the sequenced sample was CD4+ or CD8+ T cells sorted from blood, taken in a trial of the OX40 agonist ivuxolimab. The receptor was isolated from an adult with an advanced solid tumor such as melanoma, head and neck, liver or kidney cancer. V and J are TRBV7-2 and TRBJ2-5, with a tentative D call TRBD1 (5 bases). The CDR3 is CASSLWPPGKETQYF. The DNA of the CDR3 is TGTGCCAGCAGCTTATGGCCCCCAGGGAAAGAGACCCAGTACTTC.